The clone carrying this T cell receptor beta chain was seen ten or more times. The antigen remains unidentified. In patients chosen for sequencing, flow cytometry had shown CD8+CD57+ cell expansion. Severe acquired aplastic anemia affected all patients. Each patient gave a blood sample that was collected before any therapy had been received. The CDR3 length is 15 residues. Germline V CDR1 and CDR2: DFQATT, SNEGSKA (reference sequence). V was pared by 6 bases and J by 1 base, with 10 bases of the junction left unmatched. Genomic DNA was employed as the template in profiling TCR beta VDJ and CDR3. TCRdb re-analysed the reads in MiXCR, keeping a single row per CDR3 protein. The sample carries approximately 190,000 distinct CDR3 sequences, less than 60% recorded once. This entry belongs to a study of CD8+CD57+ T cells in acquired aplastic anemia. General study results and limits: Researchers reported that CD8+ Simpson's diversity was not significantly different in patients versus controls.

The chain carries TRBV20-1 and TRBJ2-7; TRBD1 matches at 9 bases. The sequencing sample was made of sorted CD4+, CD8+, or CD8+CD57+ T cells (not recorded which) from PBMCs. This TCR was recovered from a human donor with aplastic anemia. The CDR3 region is CSAVSGTGMSYEQYF. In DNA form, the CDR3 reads TGCAGTGCCGTCTCCGGGACAGGGATGTCCTACGAGCAGTACTTC.